This TCR beta chain was identified in a study of blood T cell repertoires in COVID-19. Study details: The origin of the acute and convalescent COVID-19 samples was the United States, Italy and Spain. The analysed material was cDNA or gDNA that came from T cells, B-cell-depleted T cells, or PBMCs.

Per the study methods: Counts of nucleated cells, estimated from reference gene primer amplification, were obtained. Here immunoSEQ multiplex PCR was the method, and the copy in TCRdb shows in-frame clones only, minus some. That table gives V, J and clone size, and the DNA gave D and trimming. The sample contains approximately 180,000 clones, approximately 89% of which appear only once. The sequenced sample was PBMCs or T cells enriched from blood (not recorded which). This clonotype was obtained from a woman aged 40-49 years with acute COVID-19.

The CDR3 is CASSRGLPRSTDTQYF. DNA of the CDR3: TGTGCCAGCAGTAGAGGACTACCGAGGAGCACAGATACGCAGTATTTT. The rearrangement links TRBV2 to TRBJ2-3, with D possibly matching TRBD2 (6 bases). Germline V gene data show CDR1 as SNHLY and CDR2 as FYNNEI. V lost 5 bases to trimming and J lost 0 bases, with 15 bases between them. The CDR3 has 16 residues.